This TCR beta chain was recorded in a study of shared clonotypes between healthy human individuals. Study outcomes and limitations: Enrolling few donors narrowed the genetic and exposure-history diversity that was represented. Several donors held about 5% of naive CD4 clonotypes in common.

As concerns this clone: Its specificity is unknown.

Trimming cost V 0 bases and J 5 bases, with 22 bases left between them. The germline CDR1 and CDR2 sequences are MNHNS and SASEGT. The CDR3 length is 18 residues. Assay used: immunoSEQ multiplex PCR; TCRdb lists only in-frame clones, some missing. Here the sample spans over 2 million clones, 92% being singletons. The sequenced material came from naive CD4+ T cells from PBMCs. Subset noted: CD45RA+ positively selected. The chain is built from TRBV6-1 and TRBJ2-5; tentatively, D is TRBD2 (7 bases). This sequence originates from a young man in good health. Some clones in this sample may be carry-over from other donors' samples. CDR3 residues: CASSEAWGFRGARETQYF. In DNA, the CDR3 is TGTGCCAGCAGTGAAGCATGGGGATTTCGGGGGGCGCGGGAGACCCAGTACTTC.